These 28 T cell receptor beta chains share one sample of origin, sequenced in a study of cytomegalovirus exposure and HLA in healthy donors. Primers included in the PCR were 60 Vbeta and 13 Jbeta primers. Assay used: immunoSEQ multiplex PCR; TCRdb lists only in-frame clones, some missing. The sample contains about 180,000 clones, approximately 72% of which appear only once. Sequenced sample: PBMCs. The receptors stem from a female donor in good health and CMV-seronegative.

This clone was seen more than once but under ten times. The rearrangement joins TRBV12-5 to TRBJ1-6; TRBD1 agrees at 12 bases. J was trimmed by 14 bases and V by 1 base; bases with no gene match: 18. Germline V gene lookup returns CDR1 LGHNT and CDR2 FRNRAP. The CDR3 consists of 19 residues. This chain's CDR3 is CASGLGDRGLESVLSALHF. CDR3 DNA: TGTGCTAGTGGTTTGGGGGACAGGGGGCTGGAATCGGTGCTTTCGGCCCTCCACTTT.

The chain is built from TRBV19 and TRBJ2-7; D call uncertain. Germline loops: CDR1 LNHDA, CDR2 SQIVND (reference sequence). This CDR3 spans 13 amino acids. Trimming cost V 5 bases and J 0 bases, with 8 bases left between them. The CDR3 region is CASSLSGSYEQYF. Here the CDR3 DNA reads TGTGCCAGTAGTCTCTCAGGCTCCTACGAGCAGTACTTC.

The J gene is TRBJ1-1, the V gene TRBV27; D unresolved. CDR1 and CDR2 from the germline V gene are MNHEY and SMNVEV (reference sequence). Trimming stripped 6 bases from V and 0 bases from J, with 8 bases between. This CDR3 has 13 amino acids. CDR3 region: CASRSQMNTEAFF. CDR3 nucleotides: TGTGCCAGCAGGTCACAGATGAACACTGAAGCTTTCTTT.

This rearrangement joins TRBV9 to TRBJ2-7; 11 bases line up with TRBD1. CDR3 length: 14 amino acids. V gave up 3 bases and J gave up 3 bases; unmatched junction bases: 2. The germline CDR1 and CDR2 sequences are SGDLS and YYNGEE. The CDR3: CASSEGTGGYEQYF. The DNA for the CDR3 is TGTGCCAGCAGCGAGGGGACAGGGGGCTACGAGCAGTACTTC.

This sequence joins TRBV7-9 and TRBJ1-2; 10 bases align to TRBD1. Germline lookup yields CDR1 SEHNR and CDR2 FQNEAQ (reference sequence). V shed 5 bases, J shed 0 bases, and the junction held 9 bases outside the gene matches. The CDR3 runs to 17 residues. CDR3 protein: CASSPRTGGIANYGYTF. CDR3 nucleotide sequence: TGTGCCAGCAGCCCTAGGACAGGGGGTATAGCTAACTATGGCTACACCTTC.

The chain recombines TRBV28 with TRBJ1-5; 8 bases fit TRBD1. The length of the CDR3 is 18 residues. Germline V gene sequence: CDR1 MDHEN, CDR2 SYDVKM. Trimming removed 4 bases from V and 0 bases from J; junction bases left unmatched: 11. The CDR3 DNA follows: TGTGCCAGCAGTTCGGACAGGGTCCTCTCATATAGCAATCAGCCCCAGCATTTT. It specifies CASSSDRVLSYSNQPQHF. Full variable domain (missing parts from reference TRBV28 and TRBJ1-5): DVKVTQSSRYLVKRTGEKVFLECVQDMDHENMFWYRQDPGLGLRLIYFSYDVKMKEKGDIPEGYSVSREKKERFSLILESASTNQTSMYLCASSSDRVLSYSNQPQHFGDGTRLSIL.

The CDR3 sequence is CASSPTRWGENNEQFF. As DNA, the CDR3 is TGTGCCAGCAGCCCCACCCGGTGGGGGGAGAACAATGAGCAGTTCTTC. The rearrangement links TRBV7-6 to TRBJ2-1; weak D call: TRBD2 (6 bases). This CDR3 is built from 16 residues. Trimming took off 5 bases at V and 5 bases at J, with 19 bases between the two ends. Germline V gives CDR1 SGHVS, CDR2 FNYEAQ.

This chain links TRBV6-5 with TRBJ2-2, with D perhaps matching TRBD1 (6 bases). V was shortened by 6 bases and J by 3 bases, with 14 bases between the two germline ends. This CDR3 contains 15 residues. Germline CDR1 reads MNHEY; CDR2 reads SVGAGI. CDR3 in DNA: TGTGCCAGCAGCAGACAGGCGCCGTACACCGGGGAGCTGTTTTTT. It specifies CASSRQAPYTGELFF.

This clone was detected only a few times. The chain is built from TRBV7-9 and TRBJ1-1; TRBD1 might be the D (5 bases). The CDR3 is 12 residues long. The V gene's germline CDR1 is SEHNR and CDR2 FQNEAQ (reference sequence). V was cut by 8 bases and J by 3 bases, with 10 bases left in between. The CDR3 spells CASQWGDTEAFF. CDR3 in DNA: TGTGCCAGCCAATGGGGGGACACTGAAGCTTTCTTT.

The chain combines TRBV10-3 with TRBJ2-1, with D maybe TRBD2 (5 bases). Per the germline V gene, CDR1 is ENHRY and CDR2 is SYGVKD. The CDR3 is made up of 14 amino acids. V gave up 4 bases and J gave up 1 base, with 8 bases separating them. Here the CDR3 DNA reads TGTGCCATCAGTGTGAGGGAGTCCTACAATGAGCAGTTCTTC. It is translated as CAISVRESYNEQFF.

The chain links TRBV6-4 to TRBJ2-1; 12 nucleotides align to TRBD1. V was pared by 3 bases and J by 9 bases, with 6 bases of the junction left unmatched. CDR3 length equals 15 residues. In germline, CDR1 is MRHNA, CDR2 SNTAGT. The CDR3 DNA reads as TGTGCCAGCAGTGAGGGGACAGGGGGCTTAGGTGAGCAGTTCTTC. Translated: CASSEGTGGLGEQFF.

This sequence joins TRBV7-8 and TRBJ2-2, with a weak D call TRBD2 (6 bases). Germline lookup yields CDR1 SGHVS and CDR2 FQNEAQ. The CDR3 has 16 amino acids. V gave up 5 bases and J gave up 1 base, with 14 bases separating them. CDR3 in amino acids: CASSPLGGKNTGELFF. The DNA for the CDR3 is TGTGCCAGCAGCCCCCTTGGGGGGAAGAACACCGGGGAGCTGTTTTTT.

CDR3 in amino acids: CASSPGTGGVNTEAFF. The CDR3 DNA is TGCGCCAGCAGCCCCGGGACAGGGGGCGTGAACACTGAAGCTTTCTTT. The V call is TRBV5-1, the J call TRBJ1-1; 12 nucleotides line up with TRBD1. With 4 bases clipped from V and 0 bases from J, the junction kept 4 bases outside the gene matches. The V gene's germline CDR1 is SGHRS and CDR2 YFSETQ. The CDR3 loop spans 16 amino acids.

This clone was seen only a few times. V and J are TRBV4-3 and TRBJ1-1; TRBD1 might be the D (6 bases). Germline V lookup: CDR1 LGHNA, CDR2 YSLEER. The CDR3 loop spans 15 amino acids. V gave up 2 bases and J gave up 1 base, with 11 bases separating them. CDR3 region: CASSQRTAWNTEAFF. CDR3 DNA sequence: TGCGCCAGCAGCCAACGGACAGCCTGGAACACTGAAGCTTTCTTT.

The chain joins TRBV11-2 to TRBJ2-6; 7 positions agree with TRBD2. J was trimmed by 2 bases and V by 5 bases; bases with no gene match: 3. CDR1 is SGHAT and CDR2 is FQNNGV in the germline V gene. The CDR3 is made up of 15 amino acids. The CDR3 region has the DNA TGTGCCAGCAGCCTGGGGGGGGCTGGGGCCAACGTCCTGACTTTC. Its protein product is CASSLGGAGANVLTF.

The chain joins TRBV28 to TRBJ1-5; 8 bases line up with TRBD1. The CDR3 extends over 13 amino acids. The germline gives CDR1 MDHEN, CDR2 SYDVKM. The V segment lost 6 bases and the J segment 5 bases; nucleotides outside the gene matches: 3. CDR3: CASSRGPDQPQHF. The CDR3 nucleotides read TGTGCCAGCAGCAGGGGGCCAGATCAGCCCCAGCATTTT.

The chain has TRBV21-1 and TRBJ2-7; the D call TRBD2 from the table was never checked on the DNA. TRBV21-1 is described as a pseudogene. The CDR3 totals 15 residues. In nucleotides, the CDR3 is TGTGCCAGCAGCCTACCGGGACTAGCGGCCTACGAGCAGTACTTC. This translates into CASSLPGLAAYEQYF.

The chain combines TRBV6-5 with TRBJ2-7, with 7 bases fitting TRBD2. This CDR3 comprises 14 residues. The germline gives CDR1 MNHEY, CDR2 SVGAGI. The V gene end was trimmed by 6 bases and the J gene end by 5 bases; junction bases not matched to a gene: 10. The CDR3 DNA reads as TGTGCCAGCAGGTCTCGGGGGGTAAGAAACGAGCAGTACTTC. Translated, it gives CASRSRGVRNEQYF.

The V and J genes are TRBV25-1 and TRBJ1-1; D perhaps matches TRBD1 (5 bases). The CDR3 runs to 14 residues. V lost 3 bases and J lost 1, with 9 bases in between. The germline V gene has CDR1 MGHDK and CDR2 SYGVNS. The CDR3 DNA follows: TGTGCCAGCAGTGACAGCAGGGAGAACACTGAAGCTTTCTTT. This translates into CASSDSRENTEAFF. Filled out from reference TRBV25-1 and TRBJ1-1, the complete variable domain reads EADIYQTPRYLVIGTGKKITLECSQTMGHDKMYWYQQDPGMELHLIHYSYGVNSTEKGDLSSESTVSRIRTEHFPLTLESARPSHTSQYLCASSDSRENTEAFFGQGTRLTVV.

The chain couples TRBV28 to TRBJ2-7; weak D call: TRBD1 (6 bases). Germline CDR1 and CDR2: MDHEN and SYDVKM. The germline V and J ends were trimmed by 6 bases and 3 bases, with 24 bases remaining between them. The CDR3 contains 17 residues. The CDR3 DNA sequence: TGTGCCAGCAGCTCCGCGGGCCGAGGGGGTGTTGACTACGAGCAGTACTTC. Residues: CASSSAGRGGVDYEQYF.

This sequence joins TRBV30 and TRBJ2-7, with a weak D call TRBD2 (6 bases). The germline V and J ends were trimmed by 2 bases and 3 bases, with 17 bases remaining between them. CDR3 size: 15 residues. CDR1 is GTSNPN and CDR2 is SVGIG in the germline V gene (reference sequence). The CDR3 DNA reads TGTGCCTGGAGTATGGGACTGGGCCTTTTCTACGAGCAGTACTTC. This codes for CAWSMGLGLFYEQYF.

CDR3 residues: CASSDSASTDTQYF. CDR3 nucleotides: TGCGCCAGCTCGGACAGTGCTAGCACAGATACGCAGTATTTT. V and J are TRBV10-1 and TRBJ2-3, with a weak D call TRBD1 (6 bases). The CDR3 length is 14 residues. CDR1 and CDR2 from the germline V gene are WNHNN and SYGVQD (reference sequence). V was cut by 8 bases and J by 0 bases, with 12 bases left in between.

CDR3 in amino acids: CASTRSTGRATEAFF. The CDR3 DNA reads TGTGCCAGCACACGTTCGACAGGGCGGGCCACTGAAGCTTTCTTT. The chain couples TRBV28 to TRBJ1-1, with 7 bases that match TRBD1. Germline V CDR1 and CDR2: MDHEN, SYDVKM. The CDR3 is made up of 15 amino acids. V was clipped by 7 bases and J by 4 bases; unmatched bases: 12.

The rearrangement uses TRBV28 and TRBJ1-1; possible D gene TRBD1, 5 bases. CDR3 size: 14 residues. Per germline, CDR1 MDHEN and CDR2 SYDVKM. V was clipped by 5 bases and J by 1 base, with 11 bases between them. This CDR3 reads CASSIGGANTEAFF. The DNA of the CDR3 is TGTGCCAGCAGTATCGGTGGGGCGAACACTGAAGCTTTCTTT.

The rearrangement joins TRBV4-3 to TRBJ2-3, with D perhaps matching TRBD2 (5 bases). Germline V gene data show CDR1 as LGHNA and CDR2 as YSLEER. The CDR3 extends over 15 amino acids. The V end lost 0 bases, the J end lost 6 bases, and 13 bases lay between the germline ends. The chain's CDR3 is CASSQDPLASDTQYF. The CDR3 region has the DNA TGCGCCAGCAGCCAAGATCCGCTAGCTTCGGATACGCAGTATTTT.

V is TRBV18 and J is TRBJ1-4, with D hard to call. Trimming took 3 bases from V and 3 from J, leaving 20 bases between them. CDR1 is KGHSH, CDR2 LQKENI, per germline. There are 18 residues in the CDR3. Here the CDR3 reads CASSPRTMGVSPNEKLFF. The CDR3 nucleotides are TGTGCCAGCTCACCTCGGACGATGGGAGTGTCCCCTAATGAAAAACTGTTTTTT.

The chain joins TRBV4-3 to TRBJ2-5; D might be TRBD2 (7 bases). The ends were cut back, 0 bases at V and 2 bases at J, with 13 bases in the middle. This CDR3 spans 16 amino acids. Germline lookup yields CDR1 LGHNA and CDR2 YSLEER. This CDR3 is CASSQDGRRGQETQYF. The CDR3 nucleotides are TGCGCCAGCAGCCAAGACGGGAGGAGGGGGCAAGAGACCCAGTACTTC.

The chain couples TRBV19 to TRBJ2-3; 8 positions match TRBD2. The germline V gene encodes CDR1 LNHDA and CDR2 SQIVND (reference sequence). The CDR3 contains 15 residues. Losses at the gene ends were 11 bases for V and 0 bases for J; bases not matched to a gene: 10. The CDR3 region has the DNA TGTGCCTCCAGGGACGGCGGGGGGAGCACAGATACGCAGTATTTT. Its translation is CASRDGGGSTDTQYF.